This is a list of T cell receptor beta chains from one sample in a study of beta chain features in type 1 diabetes. Some clones are missing from TCRdb's copy, which holds only in-frame ones; the method was immunoSEQ multiplex PCR. Of 500,000 to 700,000 clones in the sample, 15% to 19% were seen once. Material for sequencing was naive CD4+ T cells from blood. The receptors were gathered from a man aged 18 to 29 in good health. Both conserved end residues are part of each CDR3.

v_call	j_call	cdr3_aa
TRBV29-1	TRBJ2-7	CSVTRDTYEQYF
TRBV10-3	TRBJ1-2	CAITGTGYGYTF
TRBV10-3	TRBJ2-5	CAISGGRGETQYF
TRBV16	TRBJ1-5	CASSQSKGASNQPQHF
TRBV11-2	TRBJ2-3	CASSLGGLYTDTQYF
TRBV4-1	TRBJ2-4	CASSQVQGIKNIQYF
TRBV2	TRBJ1-3	CASSDQGAGNTIYF
TRBV11-2	TRBJ2-5	CASSRQGRGETQYF
TRBV7-9	TRBJ2-5	CASSLDSGPGDF
TRBV18	TRBJ2-1	CASSPSRGGYEQFF